This T cell receptor (beta chain) was captured by sequencing in a study of patients and donors after allogeneic stem cell transplantation. TCRdb called the RT-PCR reads again in MiXCR, with one record for every CDR3 protein. This table holds roughly 880,000 distinct CDR3 sequences, about 20% found once. This receptor was obtained from a human donor who was either an allogeneic HSCT recipient or a stem cell or donor lymphocyte infusion donor (not recorded which). It is not recorded whose cells these are; they may come from a transplant donor. Sequenced sample: blood, either unsorted or a sorted T cell fraction (not recorded which).

The CDR3 sequence: CASSSGRTLGNTIYF. The CDR3, as DNA: TGTGCCAGCTCATCCGGACGAACCCTGGGAAACACCATATATTTT. The J gene is TRBJ1-3, the V gene TRBV18; D gene uncertain. Germline CDR1 KGHSH, CDR2 LQKENI. The ends were cut back, 5 bases at V and 4 bases at J, with 15 bases in the middle. The CDR3 runs to 15 residues.